This T cell receptor (beta chain) was recovered during a study of T cells in localized non-small cell lung cancer. Notes on the study in general: The study detected a median roughly 50 of the top 100 tumor clones in adjacent lung. Analysis by sequencing included only one tumor region, so heterogeneity remains possible.

Sample share makes this clone large (0.1 to 1%). The antigen remains unidentified. Germline V gene data show CDR1 as SGDLS and CDR2 as YYNGEE. J gave up 3 bases and V 5 bases, and 6 bases lay outside the gene matches. This CDR3 comprises 16 residues. Only in-frame clones appear in the TCRdb table, and some are missing; sequencing was by immunoSEQ multiplex PCR. This table has more than 1,200 clones, 24% appearing once. This receptor was obtained from a male donor older than 55 with stage II lung adenocarcinoma. This sample comprised lung tumor tissue, obtained before any cancer treatment. V usage is TRBV9 and J usage is TRBJ2-1; 12 positions agree with TRBD2. The DNA of the CDR3 is TGTGCCAGCAGTCCCCGGACTAGCGGGAACTACAATGAGCAGTTCTTC. Protein product: CASSPRTSGNYNEQFF.